The 10 T cell receptor beta chains below were found in one sample sequenced in a study of cytomegalovirus exposure and HLA in healthy donors. The PCR was carried out with 60 Vbeta primers and 13 Jbeta primers. Profiled with immunoSEQ multiplex PCR; TCRdb holds only in-frame clones, not every one. Of under 200,000 clones in the sample, roughly 70% are singletons; the top ten hold approximately 1.4%. Sequencing was done on a sample of PBMCs. These receptors all come from a girl between 5 and 17 years old in good health and CMV-seronegative.

Notes on this clone: The junction departs from the called germline gene at one end, perhaps through a read error. V gene TRBV7-7 combines with J gene TRBJ2-5; 11 bases align to TRBD2. CDR1 is SSHAT, CDR2 FNYEAQ, per germline (reference sequence). The CDR3 totals 15 residues. The CDR3, as DNA: TGTGCTAGCAGCTCCGGACTAGCGGGTTCAGAGACCCAGTACTTC. This codes for CASSSGLAGSETQYF.

The chain uses TRBV5-5 and TRBJ1-2; 7 bases match TRBD1. This CDR3 region has 13 residues. The germline gives CDR1 SGHKS, CDR2 YYEKEE (reference sequence). V shed 5 bases, J shed 4 bases, and the junction held 5 bases outside the gene matches. CDR3 nucleotide sequence: TGTGCCAGCAGTACAGGGGAACCCTATGGCTACACCTTC. Its translation: CASSTGEPYGYTF.

This clone turned up a few times. The chain has TRBV6-1 and TRBJ1-6; 7 nucleotides match TRBD1. This CDR3 comprises 15 residues. V lost 5 bases, J lost 6 bases, and 7 bases stayed unmatched. The germline V gene encodes CDR1 MNHNS and CDR2 SASEGT. The DNA for the CDR3 is TGTGCCAGCAGTCCCCGGGACAGAAGTAATTCACCCCTCCACTTT. It yields the protein CASSPRDRSNSPLHF.

The chain combines TRBV7-9 with TRBJ1-4; TRBD1 matches 8 bases. The CDR3 sequence is 15 residues long. CDR1 is SEHNR and CDR2 is FQNEAQ in the germline V gene (reference sequence). The V segment lost 4 bases and the J segment 8 bases; nucleotides outside the gene matches: 9. The CDR3 loop reads CASSSTDRVGEKLFF. The CDR3 DNA reads TGTGCCAGCAGCTCCACGGACAGGGTCGGCGAAAAACTGTTTTTT.

This clone was seen more than once but under ten times. The chain recombines TRBV2 with TRBJ1-6, with TRBD1 identical over 7 bases. This CDR3 is built from 14 residues. The V gene end was trimmed by 4 bases and the J gene end by 7 bases; junction bases not matched to a gene: 4. From germline, CDR1 is SNHLY and CDR2 FYNNEI. CDR3 coding DNA: TGTGCCAGCAGTGCGACAGGGAGAAATTCACCCCTCCACTTT. Protein product: CASSATGRNSPLHF.

This clone was counted between two and nine times. The rearrangement joins TRBV5-6 to TRBJ2-6; 9 bases agree with TRBD1. V lost 6 bases to trimming and J lost 0 bases; unmatched junction nucleotides: 7. Germline V gene data show CDR1 as SGHDT and CDR2 as YYEEEE. The CDR3 runs 17 residues. The CDR3 nucleotides are TGTGCCAGCACAAACAGGGGGCGCTTCTCTGGGGCCAACGTCCTGACTTTC. This translates into CASTNRGRFSGANVLTF.

The DNA of the CDR3 is TGTGCCAGCAGCTTTTTTCCAGACTCGGACGAGCAGTACTTC. It specifies CASSFFPDSDEQYF. The V and J genes are TRBV5-4 and TRBJ2-7; D gene unclear. Trimming shortened V by 2 bases and J by 5 bases, and 14 bases separated the two germline ends. The CDR3 contains 14 residues. In germline, CDR1 is SGHNT, CDR2 YYREEE (reference sequence).

The chain's CDR3 is CASSYPTGKGDYTF. The DNA for the CDR3 is TGTGCCAGCAGTTACCCCACAGGAAAAGGGGATTACACCTTC. The chain uses TRBV6-5 and TRBJ1-2; D perhaps matches TRBD1 (5 bases). V lost 2 bases and J 11 bases, leaving 18 bases between the germline ends. Germline CDR1 reads MNHEY; CDR2 reads SVGAGI. This CDR3 has 14 amino acids.

This clone is a singleton in its sample. This chain uses TRBV5-1 with TRBJ2-7; TRBD1 matches at 12 bases. This CDR3 region has 17 residues. The trim removed 2 bases at V and 5 bases at J, leaving 11 bases unmatched. CDR1 and CDR2 (germline): SGHRS, YFSETQ. The DNA for the CDR3 is TGCGCCAGCAGCTTCCGGGACAGGGGGCGTGGGGGAAACGAGCAGTACTTC. As protein: CASSFRDRGRGGNEQYF.

The table lists this clone with many counts. The chain recombines TRBV10-2 with TRBJ1-5; possible D gene TRBD1, 6 bases. The CDR3 runs 15 residues. The germline V and J ends were trimmed by 3 bases and 4 bases, with 13 bases remaining between them. Germline V gene sequence: CDR1 WSHSY, CDR2 SAAADI. The CDR3 DNA follows: TGCGCCAGCAGTGACAGGGGCTCTTATAATCAGCCCCAGCATTTT. It codes for CASSDRGSYNQPQHF.